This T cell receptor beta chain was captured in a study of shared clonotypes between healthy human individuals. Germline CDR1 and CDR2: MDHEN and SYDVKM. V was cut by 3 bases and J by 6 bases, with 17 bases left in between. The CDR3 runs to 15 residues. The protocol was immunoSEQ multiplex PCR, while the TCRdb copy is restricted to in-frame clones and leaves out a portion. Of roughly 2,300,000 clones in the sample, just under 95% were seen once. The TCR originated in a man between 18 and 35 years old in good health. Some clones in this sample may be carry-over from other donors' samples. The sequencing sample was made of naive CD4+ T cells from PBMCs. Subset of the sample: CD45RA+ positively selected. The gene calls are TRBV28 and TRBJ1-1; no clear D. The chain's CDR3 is CASSFSGLGGAEAFF. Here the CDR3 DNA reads TGTGCCAGCAGTTTTTCGGGTCTAGGAGGAGCTGAAGCTTTCTTT.